The T cell receptor (beta chain) under discussion was sequenced for a study of cytomegalovirus exposure and HLA in healthy donors. In germline, CDR1 is SEHNR, CDR2 FQNEAQ (reference sequence). The V and J ends lost 2 bases and 6 bases, in that order; junction bases with no gene match: 3. The length of the CDR3 is 15 residues. PCR was performed using 60 Vbeta and 13 Jbeta primers. Assay used: immunoSEQ multiplex PCR; TCRdb lists only in-frame clones, some missing. The table records 83,000 or so clones, approximately 79% of them present only once. There were likely unrecorded immune exposures, though donors were nominally healthy when sampled. Notes on the study in general: HLA alleles showed associations with 15,000 to 20,000 TCR beta sequences in a later analysis, at a 0.05 false discovery rate.

On this clone: Its antigen is still unknown.

The gene calls are TRBV7-9 and TRBJ2-2; TRBD2 agrees at 10 bases. The TCR comes from a female donor in good health and CMV-seronegative. The sequenced sample consisted of PBMCs. The CDR3 loop is CASSLSLAGAGELFF. The CDR3 nucleotides read TGTGCCAGCAGCTTATCCCTAGCGGGAGCCGGGGAGCTGTTTTTT.